The 23 T cell receptor beta chains below were found in one sample sequenced in a study of blood T cell repertoires in COVID-19. The assay was immunoSEQ multiplex PCR, and TCRdb's table has in-frame clones only and misses some. Among some 350,000 clones listed, around 83% were seen once. The sample was peripheral blood. The receptors were sampled from a man aged 25 to 40 with active or convalescent COVID-19.

This rearrangement joins TRBV18 to TRBJ2-6; the D gene is possibly TRBD1 (6 bases). CDR1 and CDR2 (germline): KGHSH, LQKENI. The CDR3 extends over 18 amino acids. V was shortened by 4 bases and J by 0 bases, with 16 bases between the two germline ends. The CDR3 is CASSLYSGTLSGANVLTF. Here the CDR3 DNA reads TGTGCCAGCTCACTTTATTCCGGGACACTCTCTGGGGCCAACGTCCTGACTTTC.

This clone was picked up one time. The chain recombines TRBV10-3 with TRBJ2-7; D gene unclear. Germline V gene sequence: CDR1 ENHRY, CDR2 SYGVKD. This CDR3 is built from 12 residues. Trimming left V 2 bases short and J 6 bases short, with 8 bases between. In nucleotides, the CDR3 is TGTGCCATCAGTGAGCAAGCCCGCGAGCAGTACTTC. Its translation is CAISEQAREQYF.

Many counts were recorded for this clone. V is TRBV7-8 and J is TRBJ2-3; D is possibly TRBD2 (6 bases). The V gene's germline CDR1 is SGHVS and CDR2 FQNEAQ. V lost 3 bases, J lost 2 bases, and 9 bases lay in between. This CDR3 spans 14 amino acids. As DNA, the CDR3 is TGTGCCAGCAGCTTTGCGGGACCCACAGATACGCAGTATTTT. Encoded protein: CASSFAGPTDTQYF.

The chain couples TRBV5-4 to TRBJ1-1, with a possible D match to TRBD1 (6 bases). The germline V gene has CDR1 SGHNT and CDR2 YYREEE (reference sequence). V lost 4 bases and J lost 8, with 15 bases in between. CDR3 length equals 13 residues. CDR3 sequence reads: CASSRLQGSEAFF. The CDR3 DNA sequence: TGTGCCAGCAGCCGACTCCAGGGGTCAGAAGCTTTCTTT.

The V and J genes are TRBV30 and TRBJ1-5; 8 nucleotides line up with TRBD1. The CDR3 has 13 residues. Germline CDR1 and CDR2: GTSNPN and SVGIG (reference sequence). The ends lost 5 bases at V and 9 bases at J; junction bases unmatched: 9. The CDR3 DNA reads as TGTGCCTGGGGAGGACAGGGTGAGGGGCCCCAGCATTTT. Translating it yields CAWGGQGEGPQHF.

This chain links TRBV30 with TRBJ1-3; 7 bases agree with TRBD1. V trimming: 2 bases; J trimming: 4 bases; junction bases outside the gene matches: 2. Looked up from germline, CDR1 is GTSNPN and CDR2 is SVGIG (reference sequence). This CDR3 region has 13 residues. The chain's CDR3 is CAWSRGPGNTIYF. The CDR3 DNA is TGTGCCTGGAGTAGGGGGCCAGGAAACACCATATATTTT.

The chain carries TRBV9 and TRBJ2-5; TRBD2 agrees at 8 bases. The CDR3 totals 13 residues. Germline CDR1 is SGDLS and CDR2 is YYNGEE. Germline trimming cut 4 bases from V and 3 bases from J; bases unmatched to any gene: 2. CDR3 sequence (DNA): TGTGCCAGCAGCTACGGGGGGGAAGAGACCCAGTACTTC. Residues: CASSYGGEETQYF.

This rearrangement joins TRBV2 to TRBJ2-3; D is undetermined. Germline V gene lookup returns CDR1 SNHLY and CDR2 FYNNEI. The length of the CDR3 is 14 residues. The germline V and J ends were trimmed by 8 bases and 0 bases, with 12 bases remaining between them. The CDR3 reads CASSELGSTDTQYF. As DNA, the CDR3 is TGTGCCAGCTCCGAACTCGGTAGCACAGATACGCAGTATTTT.

The V call is TRBV9, the J call TRBJ2-5; a possible D gene is TRBD1 (5 bases). Trimming cost V 4 bases and J 4 bases, with 20 bases left between them. This CDR3 has 16 amino acids. CDR1 and CDR2 from the germline V gene are SGDLS and YYNGEE. For the CDR3, the DNA is TGTGCCAGCAGCCTACGAGGACAATCCTTGGGAGAGACCCAGTACTTC. Its protein product is CASSLRGQSLGETQYF.

This chain joins TRBV11-1 and TRBJ2-2; 7 nucleotides line up with TRBD1. V shed 6 bases, J shed 3 bases, and the junction held 10 bases outside the gene matches. The length of the CDR3 is 16 residues. Germline V lookup: CDR1 SGHAT, CDR2 FQDESV (reference sequence). The CDR3 loop reads CASRPPDRVDTGELFF. CDR3 coding DNA: TGTGCCAGCAGGCCTCCCGACAGGGTAGACACCGGGGAGCTGTTTTTT.

CDR3 region: CASSPRTSGGSDTQYF. In DNA form, the CDR3 reads TGTGCCAGCAGCCCCAGGACTAGCGGGGGATCAGATACGCAGTATTTT. The chain has TRBV11-2 and TRBJ2-3; 13 nucleotides line up with TRBD2. The junction had 6 bases not matched to a gene; V was cut back by 5 bases and J by 4 bases. Germline V CDR1 and CDR2: SGHAT, FQNNGV. There are 16 residues in the CDR3.

V gene TRBV6-2 or TRBV6-3 combines with J gene TRBJ1-2, with a possible D match to TRBD1 (5 bases). The CDR3 is made up of 16 amino acids. Deletions cut 5 bases from V and 4 bases from J, with 20 bases between. CDR1 and CDR2 from the germline V gene are MNHEY and SVGEGT. CDR3 sequence (DNA): TGTGCCAGCAGTACCCAACGGGGACTGGCCGTCTATGGCTACACCTTC. Its protein is CASSTQRGLAVYGYTF.

This chain joins TRBV9 and TRBJ2-7, with D possibly being TRBD2 (5 bases). V was clipped by 2 bases and J by 5 bases, with 14 bases between them. Germline V gene lookup returns CDR1 SGDLS and CDR2 YYNGEE. The CDR3 spans 14 residues. The CDR3 spells CASSVTPDWNEQYF. The CDR3, as DNA: TGTGCCAGCAGCGTTACTCCGGACTGGAACGAGCAGTACTTC.

This clone is a singleton in its sample. The chain joins TRBV9 to TRBJ2-7, with 9 bases lining up with TRBD2. The ends lost 3 bases at V and 7 bases at J; junction bases unmatched: 5. The CDR3 is 13 amino acids. In germline, CDR1 is SGDLS, CDR2 YYNGEE. The CDR3 nucleotides are TGTGCCAGCAGCGGCCGGCTAGCGGGGGAGCAGTACTTC. Translation: CASSGRLAGEQYF. Full variable domain (remainder filled in from reference TRBV9 and TRBJ2-7): DSGVTQTPKHLITATGQRVTLRCSPRSGDLSVYWYQQSLDQGLQFLIQYYNGEERAKGNILERFSAQQFPDLHSELNLSSLELGDSALYFCASSGRLAGEQYFGPGTRLTVT.

The count of this clone is one. V gene TRBV7-2 combines with J gene TRBJ2-1; no firm D call. V lost 5 bases, J lost 4 bases, and 12 bases lay in between. The CDR3 consists of 14 residues. The germline CDR1 and CDR2 sequences are SGHTA and FQGNSA. CDR3 amino acids: CASSPNRGYNEQFF. CDR3 DNA sequence: TGTGCCAGCAGCCCCAACCGAGGATACAATGAGCAGTTCTTC.

The chain employs TRBV6-2 or TRBV6-3 and TRBJ1-3, with D hard to call. The V gene's germline CDR1 is MNHEY and CDR2 SVGEGT. Trimming pared 2 bases from V and 7 bases from J, leaving 15 bases between. The length of the CDR3 is 15 residues. CDR3 residues: CASSYGDARRNTIYF. In DNA form, the CDR3 reads TGTGCCAGCAGTTACGGCGACGCCAGGAGGAACACCATATATTTT.

The V and J genes are TRBV28 and TRBJ2-1, with 16 bases matching TRBD2. Germline loops: CDR1 MDHEN, CDR2 SYDVKM. V lost 3 bases to trimming and J lost 7 bases; unmatched junction nucleotides: 3. The CDR3 length is 16 residues. The CDR3: CASSLGTSGGGNEQFF. The DNA for the CDR3 is TGTGCCAGCAGTTTGGGGACTAGCGGGGGGGGTAATGAGCAGTTCTTC. The variable domain in full, with the rest retrieved from reference TRBV28 and TRBJ2-1, is DVKVTQSSRYLVKRTGEKVFLECVQDMDHENMFWYRQDPGLGLRLIYFSYDVKMKEKGDIPEGYSVSREKKERFSLILESASTNQTSMYLCASSLGTSGGGNEQFFGPGTRLTVL.

This clone was observed a handful of times. This chain uses TRBV11-3 with TRBJ2-7, with 8 positions matching TRBD1. The CDR3 has 14 amino acids. V dropped 5 bases and J dropped 2; count of bases not matched to a gene: 5. The V gene's germline CDR1 is SGHNT and CDR2 YENEEA. CDR3 protein: CASSERTGPYEQYF. The DNA for the CDR3 is TGTGCCAGCAGCGAGCGGACAGGGCCCTACGAGCAGTACTTC.

The J gene is TRBJ1-1, the V gene TRBV27; D is undetermined. There are 13 residues in the CDR3. Germline V gene data show CDR1 as MNHEY and CDR2 as SMNVEV (reference sequence). Deletions cut 0 bases from V and 9 bases from J, with 11 bases between. The CDR3 region is CASSLSHRNQAFF. Written as DNA, the CDR3 is TGTGCCAGCAGTTTATCTCATAGAAACCAAGCTTTCTTT.

The V gene is TRBV4-3, the J gene TRBJ1-1; unclear D gene. Germline V gives CDR1 LGHNA, CDR2 YSLEER. The CDR3 spans 13 residues. The V end was cut by 1 base, the J end by 7 bases, with 10 bases between. The CDR3 DNA follows: TGCGCCAGCAGCCAAGGGCCTGGAGGTGAAGCTTTCTTT. This encodes CASSQGPGGEAFF.

The chain joins TRBV27 to TRBJ1-3, with a possible D match to TRBD1 (6 bases). Germline-derived CDR1 and CDR2 are MNHEY and SMNVEV (reference sequence). Trimming stripped 4 bases from V and 0 bases from J, with 16 bases between. The CDR3 consists of 17 residues. CDR3 sequence (DNA): TGTGCCAGCAGTTATACCGGGACATTTCTCTCTGGAAACACCATATATTTT. Translating it yields CASSYTGTFLSGNTIYF.

This rearrangement joins TRBV24-1 to TRBJ2-2, with TRBD1 matching 8 bases. The CDR3 length is 16 residues. From germline, CDR1 is KGHDR and CDR2 SFDVKD. V was clipped by 1 base and J by 6 bases; unmatched bases: 6. The CDR3 bases are TGTGCCACCAGTGATTTCACAACAGGGGGGCCCGGGGAGCTGTTTTTT. Amino acids: CATSDFTTGGPGELFF.

CDR3 DNA: TGTGCCAGCAGCTTAGGGAATAGCCCCAATGAGCAGTTCTTC. It yields the protein CASSLGNSPNEQFF. The chain joins TRBV11-3 to TRBJ2-1; unclear D gene. This CDR3 region has 14 residues. Trimming stripped 1 base from V and 6 bases from J, with 10 bases between. Germline CDR1 reads SGHNT; CDR2 reads YENEEA.